This is a list of T cell receptor beta chains from one sample in a study of OX40 agonist ivuxolimab in advanced cancers. Here immunoSEQ multiplex PCR was the method, and the copy in TCRdb shows in-frame clones only, minus some. The sample yields around 18,000 clones, approximately 83% seen once. The specimen comprised CD4+ or CD8+ T cells sorted from blood, sampled in a trial of the OX40 agonist ivuxolimab. These receptor sequences come from an adult with an advanced solid tumor such as melanoma, head and neck, liver or kidney cancer. CDR3s include the opening cysteine and the closing phenylalanine or tryptophan. A D gene is named only where the DNA matches it firmly. For some rows the clone size is stated as once, few or many, or as a class when expanded; others skip it.

j_gene | abundance | d_gene | v_gene | CDR3nt | CDR3aa
TRBJ2-1 | medium-sized | NA | TRBV21-1 | TGTGCCAGCAGCAAAGGTAGTAGCGGAAGCTCCTACAATGAGCAGTTCTTC | CASSKGSSGSSYNEQFF
TRBJ2-7 | NA | NA | TRBV11-2 | TGTGCCAGCAGCTCCTCGTGGTACGAGCAGTACTTC | CASSSSWYEQYF
TRBJ2-1 | NA | NA | TRBV2 | TGTGCCAGCAGTGAAGCACGTGGGCTAGCTCTTGAGCAGTTCTTC | CASSEARGLALEQFF
TRBJ2-1 | NA | NA | TRBV30 | TGTGCCTGGAGTGACAGGCCCTACAATGAGCAGTTCTTC | CAWSDRPYNEQFF
TRBJ2-1 | NA | NA | TRBV9 | TGTGCCAGCAGCCCAGAGGTGGGCTCCTACAATGAGCAGTTCTTC | CASSPEVGSYNEQFF
TRBJ2-7 | NA | TRBD2 | TRBV19 | TGTGCCAGTTCCGGGGGGACCATAGACCTCTACGAGCAGTACTTC | CASSGGTIDLYEQYF
TRBJ2-3 | NA | NA | TRBV18 | TGTGCCAGCGGGACAGATACGCAGTATTTT | CASGTDTQYF
TRBJ2-7 | NA | NA | TRBV9 | TGTGCCAGCAGCCGGATGAGCGGCTACGAGCAGTACTTC | CASSRMSGYEQYF
TRBJ2-1 | once | NA | TRBV9 | TGTGCCAGCAGCGTAGTAGGGGAGCGTATCGATGAGCAGTTCTTC | CASSVVGERIDEQFF
TRBJ2-1 | NA | NA | TRBV27 | TGTGCCAGCAGTCCGACTACCTCCTACAATGAGCAGTTCTTC | CASSPTTSYNEQFF
TRBJ2-7 | NA | NA | TRBV19 | TGTGCCAGTGGGTACAGCTCCTACGAGCAGTACTTC | CASGYSSYEQYF
TRBJ2-7 | NA | NA | TRBV11-3 | TGTGCCAGCAGCCAACGAGGGGGGTACGAGCAGTACTTC | CASSQRGGYEQYF
TRBJ2-2 | NA | NA | TRBV28 | TGTGCCAGCAACTGGGACACCGGGGAGCTGTTTTTT | CASNWDTGELFF
TRBJ1-4 | NA | NA | TRBV2 | TGTGCCAGTTCAAGGACGGACCTGAGAGGAAAACTGTTTTTT | CASSRTDLRGKLFF
TRBJ2-3 | NA | NA | TRBV27 | TGTGCCAGCAGTTTAAGGCGGGCCCTTAACCCACCACCCGGAGATACGCAGTATTTT | CASSLRRALNPPPGDTQYF
TRBJ2-7 | NA | NA | TRBV28 | TGTGCCAGCAGCCTTGCCTTTATCAGCTACGAGCAGTACTTC | CASSLAFISYEQYF
TRBJ1-1 | NA | NA | TRBV5-1 | TGCGCCAGCCTCGGCGGGGACACTGAAGCTTTCTTT | CASLGGDTEAFF
TRBJ2-5 | once | TRBD1 | TRBV28 | TGTGCCAGCAACCCCTGGATGGGACAGCAAGAGACCCAGTACTTC | CASNPWMGQQETQYF
TRBJ2-1 | NA | NA | TRBV7-9 | TGTGCCAGCAGTTCCAGCGCAGATTCCTCCTACAATGAGCAGTTCTTC | CASSSSADSSYNEQFF
TRBJ2-5 | NA | NA | TRBV11-3 | TGTGCCAGCAGCTCATACACCCCCGCTCGGAACCCAGAGACCCAGTACTTC | CASSSYTPARNPETQYF
TRBJ1-2 | NA | NA | TRBV27 | TGTGCCAGCAGTTGGAGTAGGAGCTATGGCTACACCTTC | CASSWSRSYGYTF
TRBJ1-1 | NA | TRBD1 | TRBV5-4 | TGTGCCAGCAGCCTTTGGACAGGGCCCAACACTGAAGCTTTCTTT | CASSLWTGPNTEAFF
TRBJ2-2 | NA | NA | TRBV11-2 | TGTGCCAGCAGCTTGGGAAGTTGGGACACCGGGGAGCTGTTTTTT | CASSLGSWDTGELFF
TRBJ2-1 | NA | NA | TRBV7-9 | TGTGCCAGCAGCTTTGCCCTAACTAGGAGCTCCTACAATGAGCAGTTCTTC | CASSFALTRSSYNEQFF
TRBJ2-7 | NA | TRBD2 | TRBV4-2 | TGTGCCAGCAGCCAGAGAGTAGCGGGATCCTACGAGCAGTACTTC | CASSQRVAGSYEQYF
TRBJ2-2 | NA | NA | TRBV4-3 | TGCGCCAGCAAGACAACGGCGGCCTCGAACACCGGGGAGCTGTTTTTT | CASKTTAASNTGELFF
TRBJ2-1 | NA | TRBD2 | TRBV19 | TGTGCCAGTAGGGAACTAGCGGGAGTCGACAATGAGCAGTTCTTC | CASRELAGVDNEQFF
TRBJ2-3 | NA | TRBD2 | TRBV2 | TGTGCCAGCCGCGGGGGACCGGATACGCAGTATTTT | CASRGGPDTQYF
TRBJ2-1 | NA | TRBD2 | TRBV2 | TGTGCCAGCTACTCAGCCTCACCGGGACTAGCGGGAGTAGAGTGGTTCTTC | CASYSASPGLAGVEWFF
TRBJ1-1 | NA | TRBD1 | TRBV28 | TGTGCCAGCAACCCAAGGGAGACAGGGGACGCTTTCTTT | CASNPRETGDAFF
TRBJ2-7 | NA | NA | TRBV4-1 | TGCGCCAGCAGCCAAGGTCACGGTCGCGGGGTACCCTACGAGCAGTACTTC | CASSQGHGRGVPYEQYF
TRBJ1-3 | NA | NA | TRBV4-1 | TGCGCCAGCAGCCAAGATAACCCACCGGGAAACACCATATATTTT | CASSQDNPPGNTIYF
TRBJ2-5 | NA | NA | TRBV2 | TGTGCCATCGTACCGGGGGCAGTCCAAGAGACCCAGTACTTC | CAIVPGAVQETQYF
TRBJ1-5 | NA | NA | TRBV27 | TGTGCCAGCAGTCAGACAGAAGATCAGCCCCAGCATTTT | CASSQTEDQPQHF
TRBJ2-1 | NA | TRBD2 | TRBV2 | TGTGCCAGCAGTGAGACCGAGACTTTAGCGGGCAATGAGCAGTTCTTC | CASSETETLAGNEQFF
TRBJ2-7 | NA | NA | TRBV27 | TGTGCCAGCAGTTACATACCCTCCTACGAGCAGTACTTC | CASSYIPSYEQYF
TRBJ1-6 | NA | NA | TRBV28 | TGTGCCAGCAGTACCAATCTCAGGCTCTATAATTCACCCCTCCACTTT | CASSTNLRLYNSPLHF
TRBJ1-1 | NA | NA | TRBV4-2 | TGTGCCAGCAGCCAAGCGGGCCCCGAGGGCACTGAAGCTTTCTTT | CASSQAGPEGTEAFF
TRBJ2-2 | NA | NA | TRBV6-4 | TGTGCCAGCAGTGACTTCCCTAGGGCTACCGGGGAGCTGTTTTTT | CASSDFPRATGELFF
TRBJ1-1 | NA | NA | TRBV10-2 | TGCGCCAGCAGTGACGTGAACACTGAAGCTTTCTTT | CASSDVNTEAFF
TRBJ1-2 | NA | NA | TRBV7-6 | TGTGCCAGCAGCTTAGGGCAGGGACCTAACTATGGCTACACCTTC | CASSLGQGPNYGYTF
TRBJ2-7 | NA | TRBD2 | TRBV5-8 | TGTGCCAGCAGCTTGGGGACTAGCGGGGGGAGTGAGCAGTACTTC | CASSLGTSGGSEQYF
TRBJ2-7 | NA | TRBD2 | TRBV9 | TGTGCCAGCGGATCCTCTAGCGGAGGAGAGGACTACGAGCAGTACTTC | CASGSSSGGEDYEQYF
TRBJ1-4 | NA | NA | TRBV6-1 | TGTGCCAGCAGGGACCGTCAAGTTAGTAATGAAAAACTGTTTTTT | CASRDRQVSNEKLFF
TRBJ2-2 | once | NA | TRBV20-1 | TGCAGTGCTATCATGGCCGGGGAGCTGTTTTTT | CSAIMAGELFF
TRBJ2-3 | NA | TRBD2 | TRBV11-1 | TGTGCCAGCAGCTTAGGCGGGAGGGCCCTCCCAGATACGCAGTATTTT | CASSLGGRALPDTQYF
TRBJ2-1 | NA | NA | TRBV27 | TGTGCCAGCAGTTTATCGGGGTTCGTCGACAATGAGCAGTTCTTC | CASSLSGFVDNEQFF
TRBJ2-1 | NA | NA | TRBV27 | TGTGCCAGCAGTTTAGATAACAGCTACAATGAGCAGTTCTTC | CASSLDNSYNEQFF
TRBJ2-4 | NA | NA | TRBV6-1 | TGTGCCAGCAGCCTTTACATTCAGTACTTC | CASSLYIQYF
TRBJ1-3 | NA | NA | TRBV15 | TGTGCCACCAGCGGGACCTATGGAAACACCATATATTTT | CATSGTYGNTIYF
TRBJ2-7 | NA | NA | TRBV29-1 | TGCAGCGTTGAAGGGGGACAGAACGGGAGGGAATACGAGCAGTACTTC | CSVEGGQNGREYEQYF
TRBJ1-5 | NA | NA | TRBV7-8 | TGTGCCAGCGGAATAAATCAGCCCCAGCATTTT | CASGINQPQHF
TRBJ2-7 | NA | NA | TRBV4-2 | TGTGCCAGCAGTCGGACAGACAGTTCCTACGAGCAGTACTTC | CASSRTDSSYEQYF
TRBJ2-7 | NA | NA | TRBV10-3 | TGTGCCATCAGTGTAAGAGGGGACTACGAGCAGTACTTC | CAISVRGDYEQYF
TRBJ1-6 | NA | NA | TRBV30 | TGTGCCGCAAAGTCCGAATTAATTGGGCCCCTCCACTTT | CAAKSELIGPLHF